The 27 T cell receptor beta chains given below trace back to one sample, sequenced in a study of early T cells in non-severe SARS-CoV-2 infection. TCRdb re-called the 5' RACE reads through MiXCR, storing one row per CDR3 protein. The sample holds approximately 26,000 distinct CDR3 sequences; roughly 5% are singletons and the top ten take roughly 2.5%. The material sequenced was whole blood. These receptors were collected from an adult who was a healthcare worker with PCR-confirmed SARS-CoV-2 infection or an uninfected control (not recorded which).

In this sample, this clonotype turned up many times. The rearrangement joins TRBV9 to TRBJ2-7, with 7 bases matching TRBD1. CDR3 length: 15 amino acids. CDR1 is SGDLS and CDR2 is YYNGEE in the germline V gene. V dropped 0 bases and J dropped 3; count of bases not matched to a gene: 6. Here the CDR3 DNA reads TGTGCCAGCAGCGTAGTAAGGGGGCCTAACTACGAGCAGTACTTC. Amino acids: CASSVVRGPNYEQYF.

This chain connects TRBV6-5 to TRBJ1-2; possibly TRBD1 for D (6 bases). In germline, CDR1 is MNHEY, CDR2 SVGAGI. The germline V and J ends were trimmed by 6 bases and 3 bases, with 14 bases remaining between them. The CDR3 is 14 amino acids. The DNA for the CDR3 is TGTGCCAGCAGCAGACAGGTTAAGGACTATGGCTACACCTTC. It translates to CASSRQVKDYGYTF.

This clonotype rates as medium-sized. The DNA of the CDR3 is TGCAGTGCTAGAGGAGTCGGCTCTGGGGCCAACGTCCTGACTTTC. The encoded protein is CSARGVGSGANVLTF. This sequence joins TRBV20-1 and TRBJ2-6; D uncertain. Germline lookup yields CDR1 DFQATT and CDR2 SNEGSKA (reference sequence). The CDR3 is 15 amino acids. The V end was cut by 1 base, the J end by 0 bases, with 7 bases between.

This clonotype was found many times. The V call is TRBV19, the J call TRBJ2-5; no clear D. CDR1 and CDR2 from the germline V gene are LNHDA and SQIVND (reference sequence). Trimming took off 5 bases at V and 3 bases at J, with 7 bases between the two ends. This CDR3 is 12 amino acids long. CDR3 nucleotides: TGTGCCAGTAGTTACAGTAAAGAGACCCAGTACTTC. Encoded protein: CASSYSKETQYF.

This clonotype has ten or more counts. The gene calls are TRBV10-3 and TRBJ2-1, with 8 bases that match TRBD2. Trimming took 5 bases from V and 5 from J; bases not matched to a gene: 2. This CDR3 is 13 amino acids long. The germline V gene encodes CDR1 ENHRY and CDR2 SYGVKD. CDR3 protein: CAISPGGHNEQFF. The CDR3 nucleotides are TGTGCCATCAGTCCGGGGGGGCACAATGAGCAGTTCTTC.

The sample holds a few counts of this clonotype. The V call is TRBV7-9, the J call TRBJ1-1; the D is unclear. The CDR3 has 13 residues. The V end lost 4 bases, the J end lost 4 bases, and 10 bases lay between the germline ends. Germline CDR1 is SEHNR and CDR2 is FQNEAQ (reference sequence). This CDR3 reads CASSSAAATEAFF. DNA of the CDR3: TGTGCCAGCAGCTCCGCGGCAGCCACTGAAGCTTTCTTT.

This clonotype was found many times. This chain's CDR3 is CASNGGASSYEQYF. The DNA for the CDR3 is TGTGCCAGCAATGGCGGGGCGTCTTCCTACGAGCAGTACTTC. V usage is TRBV28 and J usage is TRBJ2-7; weak D call: TRBD2 (6 bases). Deletions cut 7 bases from V and 1 base from J, with 14 bases between. This CDR3 contains 14 residues. Germline-derived CDR1 and CDR2 are MDHEN and SYDVKM.

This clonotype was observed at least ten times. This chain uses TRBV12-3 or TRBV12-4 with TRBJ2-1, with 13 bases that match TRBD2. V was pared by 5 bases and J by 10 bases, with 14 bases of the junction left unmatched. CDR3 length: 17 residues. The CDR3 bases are TGTGCCAGCAGTCCCTTAGGACTAGCGGGAGCACTAGGCGAGCAGTTCTTC. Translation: CASSPLGLAGALGEQFF.

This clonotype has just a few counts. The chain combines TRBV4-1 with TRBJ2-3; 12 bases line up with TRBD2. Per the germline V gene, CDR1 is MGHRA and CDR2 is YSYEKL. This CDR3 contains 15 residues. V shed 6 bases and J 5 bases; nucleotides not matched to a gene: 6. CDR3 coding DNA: TGCGCCAGCAGTTTCCTAGCGGGAGGGCGAGATACGCAGTATTTT. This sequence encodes CASSFLAGGRDTQYF.

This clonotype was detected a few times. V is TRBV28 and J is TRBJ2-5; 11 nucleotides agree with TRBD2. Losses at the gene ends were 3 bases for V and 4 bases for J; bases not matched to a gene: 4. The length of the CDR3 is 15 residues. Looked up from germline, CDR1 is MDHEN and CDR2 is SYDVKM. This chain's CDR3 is CASSFLAGGAETQYF. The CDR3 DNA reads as TGTGCCAGCAGTTTCTTAGCGGGAGGGGCAGAGACCCAGTACTTC.

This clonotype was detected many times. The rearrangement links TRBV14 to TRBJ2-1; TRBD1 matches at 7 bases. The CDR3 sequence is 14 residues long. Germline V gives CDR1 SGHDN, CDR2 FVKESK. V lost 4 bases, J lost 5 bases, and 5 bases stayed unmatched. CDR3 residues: CASSPPGQHNEQFF. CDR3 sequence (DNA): TGTGCCAGCAGCCCTCCGGGACAGCACAATGAGCAGTTCTTC.

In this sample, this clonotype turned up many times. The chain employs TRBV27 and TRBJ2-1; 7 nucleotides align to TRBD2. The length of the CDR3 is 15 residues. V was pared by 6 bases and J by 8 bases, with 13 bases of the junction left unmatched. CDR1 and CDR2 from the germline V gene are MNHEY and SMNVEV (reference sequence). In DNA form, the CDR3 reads TGTGCCAGCAGAGACCTGCAGCGGGCGGGGGATGAGCAGTTCTTC. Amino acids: CASRDLQRAGDEQFF.

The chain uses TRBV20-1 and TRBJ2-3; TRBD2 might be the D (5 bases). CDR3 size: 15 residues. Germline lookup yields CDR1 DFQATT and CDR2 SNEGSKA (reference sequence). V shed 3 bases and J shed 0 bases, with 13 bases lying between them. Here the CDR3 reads CSASGLYSSTDTQYF. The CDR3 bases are TGCAGTGCTAGTGGACTTTATTCTAGCACAGATACGCAGTATTTT.

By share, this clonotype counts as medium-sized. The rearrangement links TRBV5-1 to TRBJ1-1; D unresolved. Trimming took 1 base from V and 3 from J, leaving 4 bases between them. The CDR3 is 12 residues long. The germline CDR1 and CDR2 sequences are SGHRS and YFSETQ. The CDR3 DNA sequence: TGCGCCAGCAGCTTGTACGACACTGAAGCTTTCTTT. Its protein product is CASSLYDTEAFF.

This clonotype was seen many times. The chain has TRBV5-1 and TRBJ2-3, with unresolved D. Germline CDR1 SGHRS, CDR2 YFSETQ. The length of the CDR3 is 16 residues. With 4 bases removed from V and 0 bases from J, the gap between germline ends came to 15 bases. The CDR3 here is CASSRRPADSTDTQYF. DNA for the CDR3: TGCGCCAGCAGCCGTCGACCGGCGGATAGCACAGATACGCAGTATTTT.

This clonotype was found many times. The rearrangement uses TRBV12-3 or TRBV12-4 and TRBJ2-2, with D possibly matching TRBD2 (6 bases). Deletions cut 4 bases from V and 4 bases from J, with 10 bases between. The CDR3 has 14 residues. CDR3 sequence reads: CASSSLARTGELFF. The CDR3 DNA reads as TGTGCCAGCAGTTCCCTAGCGCGCACCGGGGAGCTGTTTTTT.

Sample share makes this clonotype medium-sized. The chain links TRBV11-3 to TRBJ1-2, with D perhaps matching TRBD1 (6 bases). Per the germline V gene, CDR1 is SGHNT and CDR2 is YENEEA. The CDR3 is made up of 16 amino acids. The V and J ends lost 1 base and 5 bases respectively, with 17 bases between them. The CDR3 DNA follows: TGTGCCAGCAGCTTAGGAAAGGGGGTTACGTCTTATGGCTACACCTTC. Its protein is CASSLGKGVTSYGYTF.

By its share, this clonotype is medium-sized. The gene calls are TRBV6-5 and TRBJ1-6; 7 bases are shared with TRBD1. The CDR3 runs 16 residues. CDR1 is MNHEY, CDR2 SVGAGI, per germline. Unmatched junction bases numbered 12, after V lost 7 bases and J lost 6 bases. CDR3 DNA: TGTGCCAGCACCCTCGGTCCGGGACAGTCTAATTCACCCCTCCACTTT. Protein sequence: CASTLGPGQSNSPLHF.

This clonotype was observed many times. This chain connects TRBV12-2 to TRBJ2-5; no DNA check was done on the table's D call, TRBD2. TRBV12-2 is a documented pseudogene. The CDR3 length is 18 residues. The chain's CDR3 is CASRPQGGSGRLRETQYF. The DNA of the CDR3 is TGTGCAAGTCGCCCACAGGGGGGTAGCGGGAGGCTTCGCGAGACCCAGTACTTC.

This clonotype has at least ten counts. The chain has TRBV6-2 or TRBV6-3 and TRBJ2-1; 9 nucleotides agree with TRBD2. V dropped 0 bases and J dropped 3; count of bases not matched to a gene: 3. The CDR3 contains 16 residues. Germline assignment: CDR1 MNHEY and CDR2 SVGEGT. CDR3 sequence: CASSYSASGIYNEQFF. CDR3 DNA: TGTGCCAGCAGTTACTCGGCTAGCGGGATCTACAATGAGCAGTTCTTC.

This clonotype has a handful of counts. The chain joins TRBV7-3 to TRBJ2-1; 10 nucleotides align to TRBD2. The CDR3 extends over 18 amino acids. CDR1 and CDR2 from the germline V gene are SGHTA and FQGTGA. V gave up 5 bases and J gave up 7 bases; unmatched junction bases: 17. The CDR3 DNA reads TGTGCCAGCAGCCTTAGACCCAGCGGGAGGGCCGCGGGAAATGAGCAGTTCTTC. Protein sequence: CASSLRPSGRAAGNEQFF.

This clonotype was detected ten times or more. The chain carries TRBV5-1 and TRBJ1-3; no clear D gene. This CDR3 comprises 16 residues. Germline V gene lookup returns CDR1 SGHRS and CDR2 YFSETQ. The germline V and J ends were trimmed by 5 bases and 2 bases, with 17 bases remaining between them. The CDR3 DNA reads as TGCGCCAGCAGACCCGTGGGCGAGGGAACTGGAAACACCATATATTTT. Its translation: CASRPVGEGTGNTIYF.

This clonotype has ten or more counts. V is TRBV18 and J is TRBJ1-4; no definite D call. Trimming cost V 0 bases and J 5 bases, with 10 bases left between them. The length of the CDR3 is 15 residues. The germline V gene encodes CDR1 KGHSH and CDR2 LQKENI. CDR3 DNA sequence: TGTGCCAGCTCACCACCGGAGCAGAGGAATGAAAAACTGTTTTTT. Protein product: CASSPPEQRNEKLFF.

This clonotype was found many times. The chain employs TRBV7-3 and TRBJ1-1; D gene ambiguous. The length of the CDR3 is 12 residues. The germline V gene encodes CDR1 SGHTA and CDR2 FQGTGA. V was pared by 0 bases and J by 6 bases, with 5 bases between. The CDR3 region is CASSLTSAEAFF. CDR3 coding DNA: TGTGCCAGCAGCTTAACTTCCGCTGAAGCTTTCTTT.

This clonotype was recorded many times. The DNA of the CDR3 is TGTGCCAGCAGCCCCGGGCGGCGGACCACAGATACGCAGTATTTT. It codes for CASSPGRRTTDTQYF. This chain connects TRBV11-2 to TRBJ2-3; D unresolved. Germline V gene sequence: CDR1 SGHAT, CDR2 FQNNGV. The V gene lost 5 bases and the J gene lost 2 bases, with 14 bases spanning the gap. This CDR3 is built from 15 residues.

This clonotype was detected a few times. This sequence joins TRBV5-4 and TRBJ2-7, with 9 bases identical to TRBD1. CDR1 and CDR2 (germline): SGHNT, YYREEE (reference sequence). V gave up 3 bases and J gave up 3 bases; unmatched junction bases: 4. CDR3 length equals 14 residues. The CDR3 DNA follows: TGTGCCAGCAGCTCAACGACAGGGGGCTACGAGCAGTACTTC. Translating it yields CASSSTTGGYEQYF.

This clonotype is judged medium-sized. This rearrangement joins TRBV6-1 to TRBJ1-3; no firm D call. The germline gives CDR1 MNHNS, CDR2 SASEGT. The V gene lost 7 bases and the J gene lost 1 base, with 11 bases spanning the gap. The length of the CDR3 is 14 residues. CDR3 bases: TGTGCCAGCATAACCGACATTTCTGGAAACACCATATATTTT. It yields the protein CASITDISGNTIYF.